The text below deals with one T cell receptor (beta chain). Its antigen remains unidentified. Autoimmune disease history or systemic immunosuppression led to patient exclusion. Samples were taken at baseline and on day 1 of cycles 4 and 7. This record comes from a study of OX40 agonist ivuxolimab in advanced cancers. Regarding the study as a whole: Fewer expanded clones were found on average in CD4+ than in CD8+ T cells. Low normalized clonal expansion also occurred in some nonresponding patients.

The assay was immunoSEQ multiplex PCR, and TCRdb's table has in-frame clones only and misses some. The sample yields about 62,000 clones, 90% to 95% seen once. The sequence was collected from an adult with an advanced solid tumor such as melanoma, head and neck, liver or kidney cancer. This sample comprised CD4+ or CD8+ T cells sorted from blood, obtained in a trial of the OX40 agonist ivuxolimab.

Here the CDR3 DNA reads TGTGCCAGCAGTTCCCGGACAGGATACGAGCAGTACTTC. Translating it yields CASSSRTGYEQYF. This sequence joins TRBV27 and TRBJ2-7; 7 bases fit TRBD1. Trimming cost V 4 bases and J 4 bases; bases outside gene matches: 4. CDR3 length: 13 residues. Germline V lookup: CDR1 MNHEY, CDR2 SMNVEV (reference sequence).